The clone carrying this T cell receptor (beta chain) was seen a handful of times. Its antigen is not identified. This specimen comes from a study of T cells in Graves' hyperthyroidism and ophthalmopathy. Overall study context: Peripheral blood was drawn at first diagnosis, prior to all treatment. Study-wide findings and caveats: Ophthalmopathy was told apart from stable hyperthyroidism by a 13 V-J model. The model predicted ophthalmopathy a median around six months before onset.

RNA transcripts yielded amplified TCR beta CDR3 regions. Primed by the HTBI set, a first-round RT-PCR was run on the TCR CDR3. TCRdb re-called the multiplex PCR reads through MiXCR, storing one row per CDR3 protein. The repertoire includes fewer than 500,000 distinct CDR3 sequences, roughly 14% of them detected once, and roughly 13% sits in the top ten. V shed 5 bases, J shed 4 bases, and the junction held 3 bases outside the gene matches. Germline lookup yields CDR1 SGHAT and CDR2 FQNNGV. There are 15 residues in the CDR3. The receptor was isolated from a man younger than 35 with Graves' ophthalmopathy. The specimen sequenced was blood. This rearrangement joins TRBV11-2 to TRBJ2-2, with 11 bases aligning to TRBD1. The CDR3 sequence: CASSGDRGFTGELFF. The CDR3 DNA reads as TGTGCCAGCAGCGGGGACAGGGGGTTCACCGGGGAGCTGTTTTTT.